Listed below are T cell receptor beta chains from one sample, sequenced in a study of T-cell memory formation after mild COVID-19. In TCRdb, the 5' RACE reads were re-called with MiXCR into one record per CDR3 protein. The top ten hold roughly 15% of the sample, which has tens of thousands of distinct CDR3 sequences, more than 10% seen once. Sequenced material: PBMCs or a T cell subset sorted from them (not recorded which). Source of these receptors: an adult woman who had mild COVID-19 (a few samples of this study predate the infection). Cell type and time point are not known. Both conserved end residues are part of each CDR3. The order of the fields is clone size, CDR3 length, D gene, J gene, V gene, CDR3 protein, CDR3 DNA. D genes are given only for firm matches. Part of the rows lack a size; the others show once, few, many or a class for expanded clones.

clone size: many; CDR3 length: 15; D gene: TRBD1; J gene: TRBJ2-1; V gene: TRBV5-1; CDR3 protein: CASSLSGQAVDEQFF; CDR3 DNA: TGCGCCAGCAGCCTCTCTGGACAGGCCGTCGATGAGCAGTTCTTC
clone size: many; CDR3 length: 15; D gene: .; J gene: TRBJ1-2; V gene: TRBV6-5; CDR3 protein: CASSYSFWQNYGYTF; CDR3 DNA: TGTGCCAGCAGTTACTCGTTTTGGCAGAACTATGGCTACACCTTC
clone size: many; CDR3 length: 16; D gene: TRBD1; J gene: TRBJ2-7; V gene: TRBV5-1; CDR3 protein: CASSPGGQGGAYEQYF; CDR3 DNA: TGCGCCAGCAGCCCCGGCGGACAGGGGGGGGCCTACGAGCAGTACTTC
clone size: many; CDR3 length: 12; D gene: .; J gene: TRBJ2-7; V gene: TRBV12-3/TRBV12-4; CDR3 protein: CASSFGPYEQYF; CDR3 DNA: TGTGCCAGCAGTTTTGGCCCTTACGAGCAGTACTTC
clone size: many; CDR3 length: 16; D gene: TRBD2; J gene: TRBJ2-3; V gene: TRBV2; CDR3 protein: CASSEESGVGTDMQYF; CDR3 DNA: TGTGCCAGCAGTGAAGAGAGCGGGGTAGGAACAGATATGCAGTATTTT
clone size: many; CDR3 length: 20; D gene: TRBD2; J gene: TRBJ2-1; V gene: TRBV14; CDR3 protein: CASSRSPGTRAGPPYNEQFF; CDR3 DNA: TGTGCCAGCAGCCGCAGTCCCGGGACTAGGGCCGGTCCCCCCTACAATGAGCAGTTCTTC
clone size: many; CDR3 length: 13; D gene: .; J gene: TRBJ2-3; V gene: TRBV7-2; CDR3 protein: CASSFGGTDTQYF; CDR3 DNA: TGTGCCAGCAGCTTCGGTGGCACAGATACGCAGTATTTT
clone size: many; CDR3 length: 15; D gene: .; J gene: TRBJ2-7; V gene: TRBV7-9; CDR3 protein: CASSLVAGSRTRQYF; CDR3 DNA: TGTGCCAGCAGCTTAGTTGCAGGCTCGAGGACGAGGCAGTACTTC
clone size: .; CDR3 length: 13; D gene: TRBD1; J gene: TRBJ2-5; V gene: TRBV19; CDR3 protein: CASSGQGGETQYF; CDR3 DNA: TGTGCCAGTAGTGGACAGGGGGGAGAGACCCAGTACTTC
clone size: many; CDR3 length: 15; D gene: .; J gene: TRBJ1-2; V gene: TRBV5-1; CDR3 protein: CASSFQGRDNYGYTF; CDR3 DNA: TGCGCCAGCAGCTTTCAGGGGCGGGATAACTATGGCTACACCTTC
clone size: many; CDR3 length: 15; D gene: TRBD2; J gene: TRBJ2-7; V gene: TRBV11-3; CDR3 protein: CASSPPWTSGNEQYF; CDR3 DNA: TGTGCCAGCAGCCCGCCTTGGACTAGCGGGAACGAGCAGTACTTC
clone size: many; CDR3 length: 13; D gene: .; J gene: TRBJ1-5; V gene: TRBV7-2; CDR3 protein: CASSGYIHQPQHF; CDR3 DNA: TGTGCCAGCAGCGGCTACATCCATCAGCCCCAGCATTTT
clone size: once; CDR3 length: 16; D gene: .; J gene: TRBJ2-7; V gene: TRBV5-1; CDR3 protein: CASSLGDDRPSYEQYF; CDR3 DNA: TGCGCCAGCAGCTTGGGGGATGACAGGCCTTCCTACGAGCAGTACTTC
clone size: many; CDR3 length: 15; D gene: .; J gene: TRBJ2-5; V gene: TRBV7-9; CDR3 protein: CASSLRRSAGETQYF; CDR3 DNA: TGTGCCAGCAGCTTACGCAGATCGGCCGGTGAGACCCAGTACTTC
clone size: many; CDR3 length: 13; D gene: .; J gene: TRBJ2-7; V gene: TRBV5-1; CDR3 protein: CASSLDQGNEQYF; CDR3 DNA: TGCGCCAGCAGCTTGGACCAGGGCAACGAGCAGTACTTC
clone size: many; CDR3 length: 15; D gene: .; J gene: TRBJ2-5; V gene: TRBV5-4; CDR3 protein: CASSSDPAAQETQYF; CDR3 DNA: TGTGCCAGCAGCAGCGACCCGGCCGCTCAAGAGACCCAGTACTTC
clone size: many; CDR3 length: 15; D gene: TRBD1; J gene: TRBJ1-2; V gene: TRBV4-2; CDR3 protein: CASSQDLGQLAGYTF; CDR3 DNA: TGTGCCAGCAGCCAAGATTTGGGACAGCTAGCTGGCTACACCTTC
clone size: .; CDR3 length: 15; D gene: TRBD1; J gene: TRBJ2-7; V gene: TRBV4-3; CDR3 protein: CASSQEGQGNYEQYF; CDR3 DNA: TGCGCCAGCAGCCAGGAGGGACAGGGGAACTACGAGCAGTACTTC
clone size: many; CDR3 length: 13; D gene: .; J gene: TRBJ1-3; V gene: TRBV7-9; CDR3 protein: CASSFVERNTIYF; CDR3 DNA: TGTGCCAGCAGCTTCGTGGAACGAAACACCATATATTTT
clone size: many; CDR3 length: 16; D gene: TRBD2; J gene: TRBJ2-7; V gene: TRBV7-2; CDR3 protein: CASSLSGGRAPYEQYF; CDR3 DNA: TGTGCCAGCAGCTTAAGTGGCGGGAGGGCCCCCTACGAGCAGTACTTC
clone size: medium-sized; CDR3 length: 14; D gene: .; J gene: TRBJ2-7; V gene: TRBV7-6; CDR3 protein: CASSRGGSSYEQYF; CDR3 DNA: TGTGCCAGTTCGAGGGGGGGCTCCTCCTACGAGCAGTACTTC
clone size: many; CDR3 length: 16; D gene: .; J gene: TRBJ2-2; V gene: TRBV4-2; CDR3 protein: CASSQLREQNTGELFF; CDR3 DNA: TGTGCCAGCAGCCAGCTTCGGGAACAGAACACCGGGGAGCTGTTTTTT
clone size: many; CDR3 length: 17; D gene: TRBD2; J gene: TRBJ2-1; V gene: TRBV12-3/TRBV12-4; CDR3 protein: CASSPGSGRAVMNEQFF; CDR3 DNA: TGTGCCAGCAGCCCCGGTAGCGGGAGGGCCGTTATGAATGAGCAGTTCTTC
clone size: many; CDR3 length: 14; D gene: .; J gene: TRBJ2-7; V gene: TRBV5-1; CDR3 protein: CASSSGSGSYEQYF; CDR3 DNA: TGCGCCAGCAGCAGTGGGTCGGGGAGCTACGAGCAGTACTTC
clone size: many; CDR3 length: 14; D gene: .; J gene: TRBJ1-1; V gene: TRBV5-1; CDR3 protein: CASSTFPGIAEAFF; CDR3 DNA: TGCGCCAGCAGCACCTTCCCGGGGATCGCTGAAGCTTTCTTT
clone size: many; CDR3 length: 15; D gene: TRBD1; J gene: TRBJ1-3; V gene: TRBV12-3/TRBV12-4; CDR3 protein: CASSPRQGRGNTIYF; CDR3 DNA: TGTGCCAGCAGTCCCCGACAGGGCCGCGGAAACACCATATATTTT
clone size: medium-sized; CDR3 length: 14; D gene: .; J gene: TRBJ2-1; V gene: TRBV6-2/TRBV6-3; CDR3 protein: CASSSRETYNEQFF; CDR3 DNA: TGTGCCAGCAGTTCCAGGGAGACCTACAATGAGCAGTTCTTC
clone size: many; CDR3 length: 12; D gene: .; J gene: TRBJ1-1; V gene: TRBV11-3; CDR3 protein: CASSQRGPEAFF; CDR3 DNA: TGTGCCAGCAGCCAACGGGGCCCTGAAGCTTTCTTT
clone size: many; CDR3 length: 13; D gene: TRBD1; J gene: TRBJ2-1; V gene: TRBV11-2; CDR3 protein: CASSPQTGGEQFF; CDR3 DNA: TGTGCCAGCAGCCCCCAAACAGGGGGTGAGCAGTTCTTC